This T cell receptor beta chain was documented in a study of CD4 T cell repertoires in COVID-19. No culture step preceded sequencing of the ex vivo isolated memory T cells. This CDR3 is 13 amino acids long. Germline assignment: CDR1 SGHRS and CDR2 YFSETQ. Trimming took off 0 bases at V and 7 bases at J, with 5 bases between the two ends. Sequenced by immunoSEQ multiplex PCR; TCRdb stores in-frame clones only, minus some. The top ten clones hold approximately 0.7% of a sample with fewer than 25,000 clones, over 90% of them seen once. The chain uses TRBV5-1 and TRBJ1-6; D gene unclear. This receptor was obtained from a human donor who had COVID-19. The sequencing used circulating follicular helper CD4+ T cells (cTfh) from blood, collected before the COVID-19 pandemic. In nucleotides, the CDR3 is TGCGCCAGCAGCTTGGGGGAGAATTCACCCCTCCACTTT. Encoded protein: CASSLGENSPLHF.